The next 15 T cell receptor beta chains were all read from a single sample in a study of T cells in Graves' hyperthyroidism and ophthalmopathy. Amplification of TCR beta CDR3 regions used RNA as the template. An initial round of RT-PCR targeting the TCR CDR3 relied on the HTBI primer set. TCRdb re-called the multiplex PCR reads with MiXCR, one entry per CDR3 protein. The sample lists over 700,000 distinct CDR3 sequences, approximately 18% occurring once. The sample taken for sequencing was blood. These TCRs come from a woman aged 50 to 65 with Graves' hyperthyroidism that later progressed to Graves' ophthalmopathy.

V usage is TRBV11-2 and J usage is TRBJ1-4, with D perhaps TRBD1 (6 bases). V lost 7 bases to trimming and J lost 2 bases, with 11 bases between them. The CDR3 extends over 14 amino acids. Looked up from germline, CDR1 is SGHAT and CDR2 is FQNNGV. The CDR3 DNA reads TGTGCCAGCAACCAACAGGGTACTAATGAAAAACTGTTTTTT. Translation gives CASNQQGTNEKLFF. The entire variable domain, with the rest obtained from reference TRBV11-2 and TRBJ1-4, is as follows: EAGVAQSPRYKIIEKRQSVAFWCNPISGHATLYWYQQILGQGPKLLIQFQNNGVVDDSQLPKDRFSAERLKGVDSTLKIQPAKLEDSAVYLCASNQQGTNEKLFFGSGTQLSVL.

This clonotype was seen many times. Compared with germline, one end of the junction differs, possibly owing to a read error. This chain joins TRBV5-1 and TRBJ2-2; D call uncertain. The CDR3 is 12 residues long. Germline CDR1 reads SGHRS; CDR2 reads YFSETQ. CDR3 coding DNA: TGTGCCAGCAGCTTACTCACCGGGGAGCTGTTTTTT. It specifies CASSLLTGELFF. Full variable domain (outside the CDR3, taken from reference TRBV5-1 and TRBJ2-2): KAGVTQTPRYLIKTRGQQVTLSCSPISGHRSVSWYQQTPGQGLQFLFEYFSETQRNKGNFPGRFSGRQFSNSRSEMNVSTLELGDSALYLCASSLLTGELFFGEGSRLTVL.

The table lists this clonotype with a few counts. The chain links TRBV20-1 to TRBJ2-3; a possible D gene is TRBD1 (6 bases). The germline V gene encodes CDR1 DFQATT and CDR2 SNEGSKA (reference sequence). V was clipped by 0 bases and J by 8 bases, with 18 bases between them. CDR3 length equals 15 residues. The CDR3 DNA sequence: TGCAGTGCTAGAGATCCCGGACAGTTTTTTGGTACGCAGTATTTT. This codes for CSARDPGQFFGTQYF.

This clonotype has just one count. V and J are TRBV7-2 and TRBJ2-6; 7 nucleotides line up with TRBD1. V lost 5 bases to trimming and J lost 1 base; unmatched junction nucleotides: 8. Germline V gene data show CDR1 as SGHTA and CDR2 as FQGNSA. The CDR3 is 17 residues long. Written as DNA, the CDR3 is TGTGCCAGCAGCCCAAGGGGGCTCCGGTCTGGGGCCAACGTCCTGACTTTC. Translated: CASSPRGLRSGANVLTF.

In this sample, this clonotype turned up a few times. The chain employs TRBV11-2 and TRBJ2-7; TRBD2 might be the D (6 bases). The CDR3 is 14 amino acids. The V end lost 7 bases, the J end lost 1 base, and 14 bases lay between the germline ends. Germline V gene lookup returns CDR1 SGHAT and CDR2 FQNNGV. CDR3 nucleotide sequence: TGTGCCAGCACCCCGCGACGGGAGTCCTACGAGCAGTACTTC. This translates into CASTPRRESYEQYF.

As for this clonotype: The CDR3 ends on some other residue instead of the conserved phenylalanine or tryptophan, so this is likely a read error. The rearrangement joins TRBV3-1 to TRBJ2-3; no clear D gene. This CDR3 has 15 residues. The germline gives CDR1 LGHDT, CDR2 YNNKEL (reference sequence). V was shortened by 2 bases and J by 1 base, with 10 bases between the two germline ends. The CDR3 nucleotides read TGTGCCAGCAGCCAAAGAAGTCTCGGCACAGATACGCAGTATTCT. It specifies CASSQRSLGTDTQYS.

This clonotype has at least ten counts. This chain joins TRBV2 and TRBJ1-5; weak D call: TRBD1 (6 bases). The V and J ends lost 3 bases and 4 bases respectively, with 10 bases between them. This CDR3 has 14 amino acids. Germline CDR1 reads SNHLY; CDR2 reads FYNNEI. CDR3 amino acids: CASSDQGRNQPQHF. The CDR3 DNA follows: TGTGCCAGCAGTGATCAGGGGCGGAATCAGCCCCAGCATTTT.

The genes are TRBV6-1 and TRBJ1-1; D uncertain. From germline, CDR1 is MNHNS and CDR2 SASEGT. Trimming cost V 6 bases and J 1 base, with 12 bases left between them. CDR3 length: 14 amino acids. Here the CDR3 reads CASREGVGNTEAFF. Here the CDR3 DNA reads TGTGCCAGCAGGGAGGGTGTAGGGAACACTGAAGCTTTCTTT.

The chain recombines TRBV6-5 with TRBJ2-5; 7 positions agree with TRBD2. V lost 2 bases and J lost 5; bases outside the gene matches: 5. This CDR3 spans 14 amino acids. CDR1 and CDR2 from the germline V gene are MNHEY and SVGAGI. The CDR3 here is CASSYRGEWETQYF. The DNA for the CDR3 is TGTGCCAGCAGTTACCGGGGGGAGTGGGAGACCCAGTACTTC.

This clonotype has only a few counts. This chain links TRBV12-3 or TRBV12-4 with TRBJ1-6, with 8 bases matching TRBD1. V was clipped by 7 bases and J by 9 bases; unmatched bases: 5. The CDR3 length is 13 residues. In DNA form, the CDR3 reads TGTGCCAGCACTCGAGACAGGGGTTCACCCCTCCACTTT. This encodes CASTRDRGSPLHF.

This clonotype was found many times. V is TRBV7-8 and J is TRBJ1-2, with unresolved D. CDR1 is SGHVS, CDR2 FQNEAQ, per germline. Trimming removed 1 base at V and 4 bases at J, with 10 bases between. The CDR3 is 14 residues long. In DNA, the CDR3 is TGTGCCAGCAGCTTAGGGACGCGCAGCTATGGCTACACCTTC. It is translated as CASSLGTRSYGYTF.

The chain is built from TRBV20-1 and TRBJ1-2, with TRBD1 identical over 7 bases. The CDR3 extends over 14 amino acids. With V trimmed by 0 bases and J by 8 bases, 9 bases remained unmatched. In germline, CDR1 is DFQATT, CDR2 SNEGSKA (reference sequence). In nucleotides, the CDR3 is TGCAGTGCTAGAGAGACAAAAGGGGGCATGGGCTACACCTTC. This encodes CSARETKGGMGYTF.

This clonotype was observed many times. This chain uses TRBV5-1 with TRBJ2-1; TRBD1 aligns across 7 bases. Germline V gene sequence: CDR1 SGHRS, CDR2 YFSETQ. The CDR3 extends over 15 amino acids. Trimming at V came to 2 bases and at J to 3 bases, leaving 5 bases not matched to a gene. The DNA of the CDR3 is TGCGCCAGCAGCTTTAGACAGGGAGACTACAATGAGCAGTTCTTC. This sequence encodes CASSFRQGDYNEQFF.

As to this clonotype: One junction end disagrees with the germline gene, perhaps due to a read error. The genes are TRBV3-1 and TRBJ1-2; 8 bases line up with TRBD1. CDR1 LGHDT and CDR2 YNNKEL come from the germline V gene (reference sequence). CDR3 length: 14 residues. In DNA, the CDR3 is TGTGCCGGCAGCCCGCCGACAGGGGCCTATGGCTACACCTTC. Translating gives CAGSPPTGAYGYTF.

This clonotype was seen more than once but under ten times. This sequence joins TRBV27 and TRBJ2-5; D is tentatively TRBD1 or TRBD2 (5 bases each). V was trimmed by 6 bases and J by 1 base, leaving 15 bases between them. The CDR3 covers 15 residues. Per the germline V gene, CDR1 is MNHEY and CDR2 is SMNVEV (reference sequence). CDR3 sequence reads: CASSAAVGVQETQYF. CDR3 DNA: TGTGCCAGCAGCGCCGCGGTGGGGGTCCAAGAGACCCAGTACTTC.